This T cell receptor beta chain originates from a study of blood T cells in healthy people across ages. Note on this clonotype: Its antigen is currently unknown.

General observations from the study: Aged donors had fewer naive CD4+ cells and lower diversity than long-lived donors.

The CDR3 spans 14 residues. Trimming removed 4 bases from V and 2 bases from J, with 12 bases in between. The germline V gene has CDR1 MNHEY and CDR2 SVGAGI. A second PCR of roughly 7 to 11 cycles used a sample-barcoded 5' primer and a J-beta primer mix. TCRdb independently ran MiXCR on the 5' RACE reads; one entry per CDR3 protein. This sample yields about 640,000 distinct CDR3 sequences, of which about 53% are seen a single time; over 35% belongs to the top ten. Sample: blood. The source of this sequence is a man in his fifties or sixties in good health. The chain uses TRBV6-5 and TRBJ2-7; possibly TRBD1 or TRBD2 for D (5 bases each). CDR3 in DNA: TGTGCCAGCAGTTCCCTCCGGGACGCCTACGAGCAGTACTTC. Amino acids: CASSSLRDAYEQYF.